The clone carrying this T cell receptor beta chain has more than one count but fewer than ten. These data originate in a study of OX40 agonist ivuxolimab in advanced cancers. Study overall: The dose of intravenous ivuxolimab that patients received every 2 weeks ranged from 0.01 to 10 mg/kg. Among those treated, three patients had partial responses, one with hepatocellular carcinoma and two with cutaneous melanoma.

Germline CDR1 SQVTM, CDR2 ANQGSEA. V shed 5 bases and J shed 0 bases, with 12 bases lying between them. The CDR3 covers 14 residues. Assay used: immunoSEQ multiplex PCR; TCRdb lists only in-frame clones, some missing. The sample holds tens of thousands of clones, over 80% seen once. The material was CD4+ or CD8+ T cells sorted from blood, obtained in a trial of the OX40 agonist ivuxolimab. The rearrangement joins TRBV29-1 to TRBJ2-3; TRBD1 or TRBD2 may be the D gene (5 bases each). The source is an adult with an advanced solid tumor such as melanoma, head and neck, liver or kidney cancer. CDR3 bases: TGCAGCGTTCGGGACGCATCTAGCACAGATACGCAGTATTTT. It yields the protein CSVRDASSTDTQYF.